Below are 5 T cell receptor beta chains sequenced from a single sample in a study of T cell responses to AZD1222 COVID-19 vaccine. Some clones are missing from TCRdb's copy, which holds only in-frame ones; the method was immunoSEQ multiplex PCR. The table shows roughly 200,000 clones, with more than 85% occurring only once. Specimen: peripheral blood, collected 28 days after the second AZD1222 dose. Receptors originate from an adult who received the AZD1222 COVID-19 vaccine.

The genes are TRBV28 and TRBJ1-6, with D perhaps matching TRBD1 (6 bases). V shed 3 bases and J shed 0 bases, with 12 bases lying between them. Germline CDR1 and CDR2: MDHEN and SYDVKM. This CDR3 is built from 17 residues. The CDR3 DNA sequence: TGTGCCAGCAGTTTTATTGGGGGCAGCTCCTATAATTCACCCCTCCACTTT. Amino acid sequence: CASSFIGGSSYNSPLHF.

This chain joins TRBV7-9 and TRBJ1-4; D is unresolved. V dropped 3 bases and J dropped 4 bases, with 9 bases sitting between them. The CDR3 contains 14 residues. Germline V gives CDR1 SEHNR, CDR2 FQNEAQ (reference sequence). In nucleotides, the CDR3 is TGTGCCAGCAGCTTTGCCCGGGGTAATGAAAAACTGTTTTTT. Its translation is CASSFARGNEKLFF.

The chain links TRBV5-8 to TRBJ2-7; D tentatively fits TRBD1 or TRBD2 (5 bases each). V lost 3 bases, J lost 7 bases, and 20 bases lay in between. The length of the CDR3 is 15 residues. CDR1 is SGHTS and CDR2 is YDEGEE in the germline V gene. CDR3 loop: CASSSGSLRGQEQYF. The CDR3 DNA reads TGTGCCAGCAGCTCCGGATCGTTGAGGGGTCAAGAGCAGTACTTC.

The chain is built from TRBV28 and TRBJ2-7; D is uncertain. Trimming removed 4 bases from V and 1 base from J, with 5 bases in between. CDR1 is MDHEN, CDR2 SYDVKM, per germline. This CDR3 contains 12 residues. CDR3: CASSSPSYEQYF. The CDR3 region has the DNA TGTGCCAGCAGTTCCCCATCCTACGAGCAGTACTTC.

The chain carries TRBV5-4 and TRBJ2-3; D not resolved. With 0 bases removed from V and 11 bases from J, the gap between germline ends came to 13 bases. This CDR3 comprises 13 residues. The germline V gene encodes CDR1 SGHNT and CDR2 YYREEE (reference sequence). The CDR3 protein is CASSLVYEQLQYF. CDR3 bases: TGTGCCAGCAGCTTGGTCTACGAACAGCTGCAGTATTTT.